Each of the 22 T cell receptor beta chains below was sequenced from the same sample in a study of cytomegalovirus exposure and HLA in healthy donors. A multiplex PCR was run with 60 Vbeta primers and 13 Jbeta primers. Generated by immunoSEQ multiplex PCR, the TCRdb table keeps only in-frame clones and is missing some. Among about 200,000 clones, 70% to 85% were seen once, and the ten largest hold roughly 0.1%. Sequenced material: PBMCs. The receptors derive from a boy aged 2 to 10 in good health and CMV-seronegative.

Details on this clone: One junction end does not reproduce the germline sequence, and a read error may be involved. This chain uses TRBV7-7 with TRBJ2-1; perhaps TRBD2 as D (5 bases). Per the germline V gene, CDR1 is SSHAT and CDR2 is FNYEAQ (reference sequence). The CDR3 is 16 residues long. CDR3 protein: CASSSRFSPGGHEQFF. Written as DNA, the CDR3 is TGTGCTAGCAGTTCACGATTTAGCCCCGGCGGGCATGAGCAGTTCTTC.

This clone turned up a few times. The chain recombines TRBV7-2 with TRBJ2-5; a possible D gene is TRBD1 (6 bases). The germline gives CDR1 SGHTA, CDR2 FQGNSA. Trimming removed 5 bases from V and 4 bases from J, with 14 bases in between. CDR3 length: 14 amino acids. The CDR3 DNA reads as TGTGCCAGCAGCCGACCAGGGGCGGGAGAGACCCAGTACTTC. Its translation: CASSRPGAGETQYF.

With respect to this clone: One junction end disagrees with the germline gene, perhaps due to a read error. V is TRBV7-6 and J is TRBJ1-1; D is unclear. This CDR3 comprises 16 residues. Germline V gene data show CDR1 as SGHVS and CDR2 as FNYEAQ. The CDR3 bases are TGTGCCAGCAGCACGGACCCCCAAACGGGGAACACTGAAACTTTCTTT. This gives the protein CASSTDPQTGNTETFF. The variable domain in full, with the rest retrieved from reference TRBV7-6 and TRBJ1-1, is GAGVSQSPRYKVTKRGQDVALRCDPISGHVSLYWYRQALGQGPEFLTYFNYEAQQDKSGLPNDRFSAERPEGSISTLTIQRTEQRDSAMYRCASSTDPQTGNTETFFGQGTRLTVV.

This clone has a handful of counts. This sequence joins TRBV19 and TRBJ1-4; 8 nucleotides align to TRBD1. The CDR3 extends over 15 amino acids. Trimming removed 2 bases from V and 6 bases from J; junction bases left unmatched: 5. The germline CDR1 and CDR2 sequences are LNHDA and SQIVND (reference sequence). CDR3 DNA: TGTGCCAGTAGTATAAGTGGGACAGGATATGAAAAACTGTTTTTT. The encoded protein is CASSISGTGYEKLFF.

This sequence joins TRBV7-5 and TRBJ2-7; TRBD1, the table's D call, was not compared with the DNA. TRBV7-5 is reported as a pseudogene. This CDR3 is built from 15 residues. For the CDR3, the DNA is TGTGCCAGAAGTCCAAGACAGGGGCCCACCTACGAGCAGTACTTC. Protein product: CARSPRQGPTYEQYF.

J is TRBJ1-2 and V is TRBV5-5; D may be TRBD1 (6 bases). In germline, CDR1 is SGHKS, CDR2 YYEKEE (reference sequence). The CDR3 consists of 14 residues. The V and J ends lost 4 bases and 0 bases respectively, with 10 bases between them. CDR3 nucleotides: TGTGCCAGCAGCCCCGGACAGTCTAACTATGGCTACACCTTC. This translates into CASSPGQSNYGYTF.

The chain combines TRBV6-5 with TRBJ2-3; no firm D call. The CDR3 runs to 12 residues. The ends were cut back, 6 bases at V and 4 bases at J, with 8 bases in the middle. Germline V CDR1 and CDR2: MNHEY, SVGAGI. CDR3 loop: CASSSSSDTQYF. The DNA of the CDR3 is TGTGCCAGCAGCTCGAGTTCAGATACGCAGTATTTT.

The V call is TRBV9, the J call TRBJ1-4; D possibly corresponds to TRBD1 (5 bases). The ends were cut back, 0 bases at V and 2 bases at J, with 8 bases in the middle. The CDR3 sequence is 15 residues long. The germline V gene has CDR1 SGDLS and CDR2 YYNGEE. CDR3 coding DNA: TGTGCCAGCAGCGTAGGCCCAGGGACTAATGAAAAACTGTTTTTT. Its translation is CASSVGPGTNEKLFF.

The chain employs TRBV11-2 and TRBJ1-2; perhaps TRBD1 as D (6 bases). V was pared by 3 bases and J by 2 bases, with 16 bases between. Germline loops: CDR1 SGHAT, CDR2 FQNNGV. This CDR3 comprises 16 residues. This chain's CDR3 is CASSLDPRQANYGYTF. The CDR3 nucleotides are TGTGCCAGCAGCTTGGACCCCCGACAGGCCAACTATGGCTACACCTTC.

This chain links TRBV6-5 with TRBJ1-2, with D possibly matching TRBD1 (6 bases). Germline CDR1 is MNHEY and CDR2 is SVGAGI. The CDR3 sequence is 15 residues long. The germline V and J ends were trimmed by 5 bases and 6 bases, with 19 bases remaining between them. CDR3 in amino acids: CASSNPTQGVDGYTF. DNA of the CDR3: TGTGCCAGCAGTAACCCTACACAGGGAGTGGATGGCTACACCTTC.

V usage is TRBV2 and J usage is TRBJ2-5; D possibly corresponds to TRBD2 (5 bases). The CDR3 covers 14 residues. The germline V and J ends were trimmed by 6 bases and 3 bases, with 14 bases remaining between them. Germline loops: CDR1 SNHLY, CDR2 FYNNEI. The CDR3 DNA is TGTGCCAGCAGCGGGATCGCGGAAGAAGAGACCCAGTACTTC. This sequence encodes CASSGIAEEETQYF.

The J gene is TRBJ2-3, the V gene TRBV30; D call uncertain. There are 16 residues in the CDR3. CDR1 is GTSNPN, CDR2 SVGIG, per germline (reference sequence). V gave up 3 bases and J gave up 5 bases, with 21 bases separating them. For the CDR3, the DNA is TGTGCCTGGAGCACCCTCGGTCCCACCCGCCTAGATACGCAGTATTTT. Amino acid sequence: CAWSTLGPTRLDTQYF.

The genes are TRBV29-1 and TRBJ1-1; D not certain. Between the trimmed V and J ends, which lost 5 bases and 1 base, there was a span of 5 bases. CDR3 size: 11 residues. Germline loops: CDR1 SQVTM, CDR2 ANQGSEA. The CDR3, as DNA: TGCAGCGTTTACAGGAACACTGAAGCTTTCTTT. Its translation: CSVYRNTEAFF.

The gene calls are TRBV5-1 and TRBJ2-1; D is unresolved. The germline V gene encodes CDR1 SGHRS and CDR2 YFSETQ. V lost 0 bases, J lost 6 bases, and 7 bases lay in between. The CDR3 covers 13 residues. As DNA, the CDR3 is TGCGCCAGCAGCTTGGGGGCAGGCAATGAGCAGTTCTTC. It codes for CASSLGAGNEQFF.

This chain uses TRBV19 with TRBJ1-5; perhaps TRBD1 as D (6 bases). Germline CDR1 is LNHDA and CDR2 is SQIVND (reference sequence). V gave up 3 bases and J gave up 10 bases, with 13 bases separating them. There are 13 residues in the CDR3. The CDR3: CASSIRQADPQHF. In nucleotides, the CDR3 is TGTGCCAGTAGTATTAGACAGGCCGACCCCCAGCATTTT. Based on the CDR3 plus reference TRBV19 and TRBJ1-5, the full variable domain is DGGITQSPKYLFRKEGQNVTLSCEQNLNHDAMYWYRQDPGQGLRLIYYSQIVNDFQKGDIAEGYSVSREKKESFPLTVTSAQKNPTAFYLCASSIRQADPQHFGDGTRLSIL.

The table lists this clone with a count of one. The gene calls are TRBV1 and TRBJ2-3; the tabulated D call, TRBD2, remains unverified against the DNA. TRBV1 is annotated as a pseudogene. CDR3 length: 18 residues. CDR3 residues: CTSSQGTSGGSFTDTQYF. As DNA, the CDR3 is TGCACCAGCAGCCAAGGGACTAGCGGGGGATCCTTCACAGATACGCAGTATTTT.

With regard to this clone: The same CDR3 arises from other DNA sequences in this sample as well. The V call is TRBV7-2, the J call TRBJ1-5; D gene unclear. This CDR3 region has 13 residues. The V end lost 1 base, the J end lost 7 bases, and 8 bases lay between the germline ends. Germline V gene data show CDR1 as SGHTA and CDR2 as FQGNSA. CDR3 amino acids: CASSLGGGQPQHF. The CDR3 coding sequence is TGTGCCAGCAGCTTAGGAGGAGGCCAGCCCCAGCATTTT.

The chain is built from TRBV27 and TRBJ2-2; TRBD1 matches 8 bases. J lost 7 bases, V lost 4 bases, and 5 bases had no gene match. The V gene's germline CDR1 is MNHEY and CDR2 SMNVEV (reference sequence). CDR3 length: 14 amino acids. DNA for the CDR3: TGTGCCAGCAGTTACAGGGGGTATGACGGGGAGCTGTTTTTT. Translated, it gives CASSYRGYDGELFF.

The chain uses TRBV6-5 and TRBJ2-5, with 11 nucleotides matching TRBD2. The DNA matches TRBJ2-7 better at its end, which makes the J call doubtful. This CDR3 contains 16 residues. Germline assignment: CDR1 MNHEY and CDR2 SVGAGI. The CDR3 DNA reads TGTGCCAGCAGTTACTCGAGTAGCGGGGGGGCCTTCGAGCAGTACTTC. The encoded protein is CASSYSSSGGAFEQYF.

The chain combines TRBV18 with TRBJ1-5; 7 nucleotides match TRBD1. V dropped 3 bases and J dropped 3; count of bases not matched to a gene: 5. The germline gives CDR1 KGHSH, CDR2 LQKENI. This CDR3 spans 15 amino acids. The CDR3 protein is CASSPSGTDNQPQHF. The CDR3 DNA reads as TGTGCCAGCTCACCCTCCGGGACAGACAATCAGCCCCAGCATTTT.

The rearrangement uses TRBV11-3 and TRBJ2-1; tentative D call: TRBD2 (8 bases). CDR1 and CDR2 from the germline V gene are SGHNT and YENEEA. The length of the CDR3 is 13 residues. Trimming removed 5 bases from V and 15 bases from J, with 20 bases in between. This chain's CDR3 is CASSGTTAGDRFF. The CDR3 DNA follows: TGTGCCAGCAGCGGAACCACAGCGGGGGACAGGTTCTTC.

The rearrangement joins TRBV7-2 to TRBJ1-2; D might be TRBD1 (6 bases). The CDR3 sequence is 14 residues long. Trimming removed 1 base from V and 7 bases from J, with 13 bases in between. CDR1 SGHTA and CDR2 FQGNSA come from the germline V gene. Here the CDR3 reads CASSLVGQRGGYTF. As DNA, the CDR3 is TGTGCCAGCAGCTTAGTCGGACAGAGAGGTGGCTACACCTTC.